These T cell receptor beta chains were read from a single sample in a study of blood T cell repertoires in COVID-19. The table came from immunoSEQ multiplex PCR; TCRdb's copy has only in-frame clones and leaves some out. The sample holds under 250,000 clones, about 88% seen once. Sequenced material: peripheral blood. All receptors come from a woman in her thirties or forties with acute or convalescent COVID-19. The CDR3 runs from the conserved cysteine through the conserved F or W. D genes are given only for firm matches. For some rows the clone size is stated as once, few or many, or as a class when expanded; others skip it.

v_gene	d_gene	abundance	j_gene	CDR3aa	CDR3nt
TRBV9	TRBD2	once	TRBJ2-1	CASSVYSGGGYEQFF	TGTGCCAGCAGCGTTTATAGCGGGGGGGGCTATGAGCAGTTCTTC
TRBV9	.	.	TRBJ1-6	CASSVGSSYNSPLHF	TGTGCCAGCAGCGTAGGGAGCTCCTATAATTCACCCCTCCACTTT
TRBV3-1/TRBV3-2	TRBD2	.	TRBJ2-1	CASSLAGAGGEQFF	TGTGCCAGCAGCCTCGCGGGAGCGGGGGGTGAGCAGTTCTTC
TRBV5-1	.	.	TRBJ1-2	CASSFLQGGSGWGYTF	TGCGCCAGCAGCTTTCTGCAAGGAGGGAGCGGTTGGGGCTACACCTTC
TRBV11-2	TRBD2	.	TRBJ2-1	CASTPKWRLAGLNEQFF	TGTGCCAGCACCCCGAAATGGAGACTAGCGGGGCTCAATGAGCAGTTCTTC
TRBV14	.	.	TRBJ1-6	CASSQTGYISYNSPLHF	TGTGCCAGCAGCCAAACAGGCTATATCTCCTATAATTCACCCCTCCACTTT
TRBV10-3	TRBD1	.	TRBJ1-4	CAISGGQGATNEKLFF	TGTGCCATCAGTGGTGGACAGGGTGCAACTAATGAAAAACTGTTTTTT
TRBV15	TRBD1	.	TRBJ2-1	CATSRGDRSEQFF	TGTGCCACCAGCAGAGGGGACAGGAGTGAGCAGTTCTTC
TRBV19	TRBD1	.	TRBJ1-2	CASSAQGAPDGYTF	TGTGCCAGTAGTGCCCAGGGGGCGCCGGATGGCTACACCTTC
TRBV24-1	.	.	TRBJ1-2	CATSDGEWGYTF	TGTGCCACCAGTGACGGGGAGTGGGGCTACACCTTC
TRBV29-1	.	.	TRBJ1-2	CSVGGGVAFNYGYTF	TGCAGCGTTGGCGGAGGAGTAGCCTTTAACTATGGCTACACCTTC
TRBV21-1	.	.	TRBJ2-3	CASSKGRVARVDTQYF	TGTGCCAGCAGCAAAGGAAGAGTAGCTCGGGTGGATACGCAGTATTTT
TRBV10-3	TRBD1	.	TRBJ1-2	CAISPDRVYGYTF	TGTGCCATCAGCCCCGACAGGGTCTATGGCTACACCTTC
TRBV5-6	.	few	TRBJ1-2	CASSLGGLGSIYGYTF	TGTGCCAGCAGCTTGGGCGGGTTAGGCAGTATCTATGGCTACACCTTC
TRBV11-2	TRBD1	once	TRBJ1-2	CASSRTGGGYTF	TGTGCCAGCAGTCGGACAGGGGGAGGCTACACCTTC
TRBV19	TRBD1	.	TRBJ2-2	CASSIQGTGAGELFF	TGTGCCAGTAGTATACAGGGGACAGGGGCCGGGGAGCTGTTTTTT
TRBV5-4	TRBD1	once	TRBJ2-1	CASSLAGTGGAGEQFF	TGTGCCAGCAGCTTGGCCGGGACAGGGGGCGCGGGTGAGCAGTTCTTC
TRBV19	TRBD1	.	TRBJ1-5	CASSIGPGGAMSNQPQHF	TGTGCCAGTAGTATAGGTCCAGGGGGCGCGATGAGCAATCAGCCCCAGCATTTT
TRBV6-5	TRBD1	few	TRBJ1-1	CASSYRGRDTGAFF	TGTGCCAGCAGTTACAGGGGGCGCGATACGGGCGCTTTCTTT
TRBV11-2	.	.	TRBJ1-1	CASSLEGATSTEAFF	TGTGCCAGCAGCTTAGAGGGGGCCACGAGCACTGAAGCTTTCTTT
TRBV5-1	TRBD1	.	TRBJ1-5	CASSLSPTGASNQPQHF	TGCGCCAGCAGCTTGTCTCCCACAGGGGCAAGCAATCAGCCCCAGCATTTT
TRBV6-5	.	once	TRBJ1-2	CASSLQQGGGYTF	TGTGCCAGCAGTCTACAACAGGGTGGCGGCTACACCTTC
TRBV4-2	TRBD1	.	TRBJ1-2	CASSQVDREEGYTF	TGTGCCAGCAGCCAAGTGGACAGGGAGGAAGGCTACACCTTC
TRBV19	TRBD1	.	TRBJ1-2	CASSHLFRTGLGYGYTF	TGTGCCAGTAGCCATCTATTTAGGACAGGCCTTGGCTATGGCTACACCTTC
TRBV6-5	.	.	TRBJ1-1	CASTFRFWRAFF	TGTGCCAGCACTTTTAGATTCTGGAGGGCTTTCTTT
TRBV5-1	TRBD1	.	TRBJ1-2	CASSPGTGTYGYTF	TGCGCCAGCAGCCCAGGGACAGGGACGTATGGCTACACCTTC
TRBV10-3	TRBD2	.	TRBJ2-5	CAIQASGGFQETQYF	TGTGCCATCCAAGCTAGCGGGGGGTTCCAAGAGACCCAGTACTTC
TRBV3-1/TRBV3-2	.	.	TRBJ1-6	CASSTGPGGNSPLYF	TGTGCCAGCAGTACCGGGCCCGGAGGGAATTCACCCCTCTACTTT
TRBV7-9	TRBD2	.	TRBJ2-5	CASSFFWAAGGSSKETQYF	TGTGCCAGCAGCTTCTTTTGGGCAGCGGGGGGCTCCTCCAAAGAGACCCAGTACTTC
TRBV5-1	.	once	TRBJ2-1	CASSYTGNDEQFF	TGCGCCAGCAGTTATACAGGGAACGATGAGCAGTTCTTC
TRBV3-1/TRBV3-2	.	.	TRBJ1-2	CASSPLGGRENYGYTF	TGTGCCAGCAGCCCCCTCGGCGGGCGGGAAAACTATGGCTACACCTTC
TRBV11-2	TRBD1	.	TRBJ1-2	CASSLGYRGNYGYTF	TGTGCCAGCAGCTTAGGTTACAGGGGGAACTATGGCTACACCTTC
TRBV7-8	.	.	TRBJ1-5	CASNIKGGDQPQHF	TGTGCCAGCAACATTAAAGGGGGGGATCAGCCCCAGCATTTT
TRBV5-1	TRBD2	.	TRBJ2-3	CASSPRGLAGSTDTQYF	TGCGCCAGCAGCCCCCGAGGGCTAGCGGGTAGCACAGATACGCAGTATTTT
TRBV7-9	.	.	TRBJ1-2	CASSLGTDYGYTF	TGTGCCAGCAGCTTAGGGACAGACTATGGCTACACCTTC
TRBV2	.	.	TRBJ1-5	CASSEEDSNQPQHF	TGTGCCAGCAGTGAGGAGGATAGCAATCAGCCCCAGCATTTT
TRBV27	.	once	TRBJ2-6	CASSLSSGGANVLTF	TGTGCCAGCAGTTTAAGCAGCGGTGGGGCCAACGTCCTGACTTTC